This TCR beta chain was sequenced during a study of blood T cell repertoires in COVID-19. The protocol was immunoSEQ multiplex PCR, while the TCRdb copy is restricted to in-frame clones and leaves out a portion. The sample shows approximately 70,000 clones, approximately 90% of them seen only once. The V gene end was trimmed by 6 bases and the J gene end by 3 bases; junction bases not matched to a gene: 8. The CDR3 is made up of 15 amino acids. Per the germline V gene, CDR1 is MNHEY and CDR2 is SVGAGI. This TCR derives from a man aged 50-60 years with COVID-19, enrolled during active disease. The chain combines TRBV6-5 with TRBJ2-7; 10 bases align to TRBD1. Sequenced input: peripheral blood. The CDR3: CASSPTGGVIYEQYF. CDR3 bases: TGTGCCAGCAGCCCGACAGGGGGCGTCATCTACGAGCAGTACTTC.